This T cell receptor beta chain appears in the sequencing data of a study of T cell repertoires and Cas9 in healthy adults. The CDR3 runs to 14 residues. The germline gives CDR1 MNHEY, CDR2 SVGAGI. The V and J ends lost 4 bases and 4 bases respectively, with 13 bases between them. Generated by immunoSEQ multiplex PCR, the TCRdb table keeps only in-frame clones and is missing some. The table shows around 20,000 clones, with roughly 89% occurring only once. Points from the study as a whole: SpCas9-reactive regulatory T cells reportedly mitigated SpCas9-reactive effector T cells in vitro.

About this clone itself: The target antigen is unknown.

The chain joins TRBV6-5 to TRBJ2-5; D is ambiguous. Source material: CD4+ effector T cells (CD127+, CD25-, CD137-, CD154-) from PBMCs; culture status not recorded. The sequence came from a human donor in good health. The CDR3 sequence: CASSSVTLRETQYF. The CDR3 DNA sequence: TGTGCCAGCAGTTCGGTTACGCTGAGAGAGACCCAGTACTTC.